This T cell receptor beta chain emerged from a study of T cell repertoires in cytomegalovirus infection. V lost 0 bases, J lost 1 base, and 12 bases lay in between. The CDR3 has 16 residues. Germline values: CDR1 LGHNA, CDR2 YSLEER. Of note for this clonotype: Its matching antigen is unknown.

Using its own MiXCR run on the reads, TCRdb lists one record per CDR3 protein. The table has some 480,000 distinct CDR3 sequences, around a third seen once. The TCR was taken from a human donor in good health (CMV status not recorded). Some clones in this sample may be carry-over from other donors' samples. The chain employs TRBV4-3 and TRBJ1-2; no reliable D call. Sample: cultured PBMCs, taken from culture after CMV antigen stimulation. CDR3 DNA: TGCGCCAGCAGCCAAGATCTTCAGTCCAATAACTATGGCTACACCTTC. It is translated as CASSQDLQSNNYGYTF.